These 24 T cell receptor beta chains were all obtained from the same sample, sequenced in a study of CD8 T cells in ankylosing spondylitis. Findings of the study overall: It appeared that ankylosing spondylitis blood was characterized by a TCR beta motif of several highly homologous variants.

No antigen has been assigned to these receptors. TCRdb used MiXCR to reprocess the 5' RACE reads, holding one entry per CDR3 protein. This sample has approximately 400,000 distinct CDR3 sequences, with roughly 26% found just once. The sample was blood, either unsorted or a sorted T cell fraction (not recorded which). These receptors were taken from a male donor with ankylosing spondylitis.

This clonotype was seen ten or more times. The V call is TRBV5-1, the J call TRBJ2-5; D is possibly TRBD2 (6 bases). V was cut by 2 bases and J by 2 bases, with 7 bases left in between. The germline gives CDR1 SGHRS, CDR2 YFSETQ. This CDR3 comprises 13 residues. The CDR3 coding sequence is TGCGCCAGCAGCTTCGGGAGTCAAGAGACCCAGTACTTC. Translated, it gives CASSFGSQETQYF.

This chain joins TRBV20-1 and TRBJ1-5; D uncertain. V was clipped by 2 bases and J by 6 bases, with 14 bases between them. There are 14 residues in the CDR3. Germline V gene lookup returns CDR1 DFQATT and CDR2 SNEGSKA (reference sequence). CDR3 amino acids: CSARMALKGQPQHF. The CDR3 region has the DNA TGCAGTGCTAGAATGGCTCTTAAAGGTCAGCCCCAGCATTTT.

This clonotype was counted a few times. The chain joins TRBV15 to TRBJ1-1; 7 nucleotides agree with TRBD1. The germline V gene has CDR1 LNHNV and CDR2 YYDKDF (reference sequence). The CDR3 is 13 amino acids. The V gene end was trimmed by 4 bases and the J gene end by 5 bases; junction bases not matched to a gene: 4. As DNA, the CDR3 is TGTGCCACCAGCAACCAACAGGGGACTGAAGCTTTCTTT. It specifies CATSNQQGTEAFF.

V gene TRBV20-1 combines with J gene TRBJ1-2, with a weak D call TRBD1 (5 bases). Trimming took off 0 bases at V and 8 bases at J, with 19 bases between the two ends. The CDR3 has 15 residues. Germline V gene lookup returns CDR1 DFQATT and CDR2 SNEGSKA (reference sequence). The CDR3 coding sequence is TGCAGTGCTAGAGATAGGAGCACAGGAAAGAGGGGCTACACCTTC. Its protein is CSARDRSTGKRGYTF.

The chain is built from TRBV19 and TRBJ1-1, with D possibly being TRBD1 (5 bases). Germline lookup yields CDR1 LNHDA and CDR2 SQIVND (reference sequence). CDR3 size: 15 residues. V was shortened by 7 bases and J by 0 bases, with 15 bases between the two germline ends. CDR3 region: CASNPGRSMNTEAFF. The CDR3 bases are TGTGCCAGTAACCCAGGGAGGAGTATGAACACTGAAGCTTTCTTT.

This clonotype was seen a few times. The chain couples TRBV7-9 to TRBJ2-3, with D possibly TRBD2 on 6 matching bases. The ends were cut back, 3 bases at V and 9 bases at J, with 13 bases in the middle. In germline, CDR1 is SEHNR, CDR2 FQNEAQ (reference sequence). CDR3 size: 13 residues. CDR3 sequence reads: CASSFNSEGTQYF. For the CDR3, the DNA is TGTGCCAGCAGCTTTAATTCGGAGGGGACGCAGTATTTT.

This clonotype has a count of ten or more. The chain has TRBV12-3 or TRBV12-4 and TRBJ2-6; D ambiguous. This CDR3 has 17 amino acids. Trimming removed 5 bases from V and 0 bases from J, with 14 bases in between. The DNA for the CDR3 is TGTGCCAGCAGTCACGGGCTGTTCCCCTCTGGGGCCAACGTCCTGACTTTC. Amino acid sequence: CASSHGLFPSGANVLTF.

The genes are TRBV5-6 and TRBJ2-7; D uncertain. V lost 5 bases and J 6 bases, leaving 9 bases between the germline ends. Per the germline V gene, CDR1 is SGHDT and CDR2 is YYEEEE. CDR3 size: 11 residues. Written as DNA, the CDR3 is TGTGCCAGCAGTTCGTCAGGCGAGCAGTACGTC. It encodes CASSSSGEQYV.

The chain has TRBV29-1 and TRBJ2-6, with D maybe TRBD1 (6 bases). Germline assignment: CDR1 SQVTM and CDR2 ANQGSEA. The CDR3 consists of 13 residues. Trimming pared 5 bases from V and 1 base from J, leaving 6 bases between. The DNA for the CDR3 is TGCAGCGTTAGGGGGTCTGGGGCCAACGTCCTGACTTTC. It yields the protein CSVRGSGANVLTF.

This clonotype has a count of ten or more. CDR3 amino acids: CASSPGLSYNEQFF. In DNA, the CDR3 is TGTGCCAGCAGCCCGGGACTTTCTTACAATGAGCAGTTCTTC. The chain has TRBV11-2 and TRBJ2-1; maybe TRBD2 (6 bases). Germline loops: CDR1 SGHAT, CDR2 FQNNGV. CDR3 length equals 14 residues. Trimming pared 5 bases from V and 4 bases from J, leaving 12 bases between.

Only a few counts were recorded for this clonotype. V is TRBV7-7 and J is TRBJ2-2; no reliable D call. Between the trimmed V and J ends, which lost 1 base and 6 bases, there was a span of 6 bases. CDR3 size: 13 residues. Germline CDR1 and CDR2: SSHAT and FNYEAQ (reference sequence). The CDR3 spells CASSLGLSGELFF. CDR3 coding DNA: TGTGCCAGCAGCTTAGGACTGTCCGGGGAGCTGTTTTTT. Variable domain in full (rest from reference TRBV7-7 and TRBJ2-2): GAGVSQSPRYKVTKRGQDVTLRCDPISSHATLYWYQQALGQGPEFLTYFNYEAQPDKSGLPSDRFSAERPEGSISTLTIQRTEQRDSAMYRCASSLGLSGELFFGEGSRLTVL.

The chain uses TRBV12-3 or TRBV12-4 and TRBJ2-2; no clear D gene. CDR3 length: 13 residues. The V and J ends lost 3 bases and 8 bases respectively, with 10 bases between them. CDR3 region: CASSFNGRGELFF. CDR3 coding DNA: TGTGCCAGCAGTTTCAACGGGCGGGGGGAGCTGTTTTTT.

The rearrangement links TRBV11-2 to TRBJ2-1; D is ambiguous. The CDR3 runs to 16 residues. Trimming cost V 3 bases and J 0 bases, with 12 bases left between them. The germline V gene has CDR1 SGHAT and CDR2 FQNNGV. Written as DNA, the CDR3 is TGTGCCAGCAGCTTCGGAATTTTGAGCTCCTACAATGAGCAGTTCTTC. It is translated as CASSFGILSSYNEQFF. Drawing the rest from reference TRBV11-2 and TRBJ2-1, the complete variable domain is EAGVAQSPRYKIIEKRQSVAFWCNPISGHATLYWYQQILGQGPKLLIQFQNNGVVDDSQLPKDRFSAERLKGVDSTLKIQPAKLEDSAVYLCASSFGILSSYNEQFFGPGTRLTVL.

This chain joins TRBV12-3 or TRBV12-4 and TRBJ2-7; the D gene is possibly TRBD2 (5 bases). Trimming stripped 2 bases from V and 4 bases from J, with 15 bases between. This CDR3 is 15 amino acids long. In nucleotides, the CDR3 is TGTGCCAGCAGTTTACTCGCGGCTAGCAGGTACGAGCAGTACTTC. This gives the protein CASSLLAASRYEQYF.

This clonotype was detected only a few times. The chain has TRBV11-2 and TRBJ2-5, with 13 bases that match TRBD2. V shed 5 bases, J shed 4 bases, and the junction held 7 bases outside the gene matches. Germline-derived CDR1 and CDR2 are SGHAT and FQNNGV. The CDR3 extends over 16 amino acids. In DNA form, the CDR3 reads TGTGCCAGCAGCCGACGGACTAGCGGGAGTCTAGAGACCCAGTACTTC. Residues: CASSRRTSGSLETQYF.

The V gene is TRBV7-9, the J gene TRBJ1-3; TRBD1 is a possible D gene (5 bases). This CDR3 is 14 amino acids long. Germline V gene lookup returns CDR1 SEHNR and CDR2 FQNEAQ (reference sequence). V was pared by 8 bases and J by 1 base, with 12 bases between. In DNA form, the CDR3 reads TGTGCCAGCTACAGGTTTGAGTCTGGAAACACCATATATTTT. This encodes CASYRFESGNTIYF. Full variable domain (outside the CDR3, taken from reference TRBV7-9 and TRBJ1-3): DTGVSQNPRHKITKRGQNVTFRCDPISEHNRLYWYRQTLGQGPEFLTYFQNEAQLEKSRLLSDRFSAERPKGSFSTLEIQRTEQGDSAMYLCASYRFESGNTIYFGEGSWLTVV.

The J gene is TRBJ2-1, the V gene TRBV21-1; the table's D call TRBD2 went unverified against the DNA. TRBV21-1 is reported as a pseudogene. The CDR3 sequence is 15 residues long. In nucleotides, the CDR3 is TGTGCCAGCAGCAAACAAGCGGGAGGTTGCAATGAGCAGTTCTTC. Residues: CASSKQAGGCNEQFF.

CDR3 in DNA: TGCAGTGCTAGAGATGACGCAGCATTTGGTGAGCAGTACTTC. It encodes CSARDDAAFGEQYF. J is TRBJ2-7 and V is TRBV20-1; D is unclear. Germline V gives CDR1 DFQATT, CDR2 SNEGSKA (reference sequence). V was pared by 0 bases and J by 7 bases, with 16 bases between. The CDR3 is 14 residues long.

There are a few counts of this clonotype. V is TRBV10-1 and J is TRBJ2-7, with D possibly being TRBD2 (6 bases). Germline assignment: CDR1 WNHNN and CDR2 SYGVQD (reference sequence). The CDR3 covers 13 residues. Trimming took 4 bases from V and 6 from J, leaving 13 bases between them. CDR3 in DNA: TGCGCCAGCAGTGTCCAACTTAGCGGCGAGCAGTACTTC. Amino acid sequence: CASSVQLSGEQYF.

This chain connects TRBV7-9 to TRBJ2-2; D not resolved. The CDR3 totals 13 residues. Germline lookup yields CDR1 SEHNR and CDR2 FQNEAQ (reference sequence). V was trimmed by 2 bases and J by 5 bases, leaving 6 bases between them. This chain's CDR3 is CASSLMGTGELFF. The CDR3 DNA reads TGTGCCAGCAGCTTAATGGGTACCGGGGAGCTGTTTTTT.

This clonotype was found a few times. The rearrangement links TRBV27 to TRBJ2-3, with D perhaps given as TRBD1 or TRBD2 (5 bases each). Trimming removed 4 bases from V and 6 bases from J, with 17 bases in between. This CDR3 comprises 15 residues. Germline CDR1 is MNHEY and CDR2 is SMNVEV (reference sequence). CDR3 region: CASSSFRDPRDTQYF. CDR3 sequence (DNA): TGTGCCAGCAGTTCCTTCCGGGACCCGAGGGATACGCAGTATTTT.

The chain joins TRBV20-1 to TRBJ1-6, with 9 bases aligning to TRBD1. The CDR3 is 16 residues long. J gave up 1 base and V 5 bases, and 6 bases lay outside the gene matches. Germline CDR1 reads DFQATT; CDR2 reads SNEGSKA (reference sequence). CDR3 DNA sequence: TGCAGTGCTCTGACAGGGGGTAGTTCCTATAATTCACCCCTCCACTTT. Its protein product is CSALTGGSSYNSPLHF.

The chain recombines TRBV7-8 with TRBJ2-1, with TRBD2 identical over 9 bases. With 5 bases clipped from V and 10 bases from J, the junction kept 6 bases outside the gene matches. Germline CDR1 reads SGHVS; CDR2 reads FQNEAQ. The CDR3 loop spans 13 amino acids. The CDR3 loop reads CASSLREGWEQFF. The CDR3 nucleotides are TGTGCCAGCAGCCTGCGGGAGGGTTGGGAGCAGTTCTTC.

CDR3 protein: CSARSPRQGVMDGYTF. CDR3 in DNA: TGCAGTGCTAGATCCCCCCGACAGGGGGTAATGGATGGCTACACCTTC. J is TRBJ1-2 and V is TRBV20-1; 9 nucleotides align to TRBD1. Germline CDR1 DFQATT, CDR2 SNEGSKA (reference sequence). The CDR3 length is 16 residues. After removal of 2 bases from V and 6 bases from J, the junction contained 13 bases not matched to a gene.